The source of this T cell receptor beta chain is a study of blood T cells in healthy people across ages. Study-wide results and caveats: The unknown donor CMV status may have confounded expanded clonotype changes.

Using a J-beta primer mix together with a sample-barcoded 5' primer, a second PCR was run for roughly 6 to 11 cycles. TCRdb re-analysed the 5' RACE reads in MiXCR, keeping a single row per CDR3 protein. The table lists hundreds of thousands of distinct CDR3 sequences, 20% to 25% of them singletons. Of note for this clonotype: Its antigen is undetermined.

The CDR3 is 16 amino acids. The V and J ends lost 0 bases and 5 bases, in that order; junction bases with no gene match: 8. Germline CDR1 is SGHRS and CDR2 is YFSETQ. The sample taken for sequencing was blood. The J gene is TRBJ1-2, the V gene TRBV5-1; TRBD1 agrees at 9 bases. The receptor's source is a man aged 65 to 79 in good health. The CDR3 region is CASSLDGTGFQYGYTF. Here the CDR3 DNA reads TGCGCCAGCAGCTTGGATGGGACAGGGTTCCAGTATGGCTACACCTTC.